This T cell receptor (beta chain) was sequenced during a study of T-cell reconstitution after alpha-beta-depleted transplantation in children. Many counts were recorded for this clonotype. The J segment lost 3 bases and the V segment lost 3 bases, leaving 10 bases of the junction unmatched. The CDR3 is 16 amino acids. Germline V lookup: CDR1 DFQATT, CDR2 SNEGSKA (reference sequence). For TCRbeta, the library was prepared with unique molecular identifiers. Using its own MiXCR run on the PCR reads, TCRdb lists one record per CDR3 protein. The sample holds 700,000 to 950,000 distinct CDR3 sequences, around 15% seen once.

This chain links TRBV20-1 with TRBJ2-3; the match to TRBD2 covers 9 bases. The starting material was PBMCs, mostly from graft donor cells, obtained 360 days after TCRalphabeta/CD19-depleted stem cell transplant. This sequence was found in a male patient under 18 who had a stem cell transplant for acute lymphoblastic leukemia, so the T cells may come from the graft donor. The CDR3, as DNA: TGCAGTGCTAGGGGGGTGACTAGCGGTTTTACAGATACGCAGTATTTT. Translating it yields CSARGVTSGFTDTQYF.